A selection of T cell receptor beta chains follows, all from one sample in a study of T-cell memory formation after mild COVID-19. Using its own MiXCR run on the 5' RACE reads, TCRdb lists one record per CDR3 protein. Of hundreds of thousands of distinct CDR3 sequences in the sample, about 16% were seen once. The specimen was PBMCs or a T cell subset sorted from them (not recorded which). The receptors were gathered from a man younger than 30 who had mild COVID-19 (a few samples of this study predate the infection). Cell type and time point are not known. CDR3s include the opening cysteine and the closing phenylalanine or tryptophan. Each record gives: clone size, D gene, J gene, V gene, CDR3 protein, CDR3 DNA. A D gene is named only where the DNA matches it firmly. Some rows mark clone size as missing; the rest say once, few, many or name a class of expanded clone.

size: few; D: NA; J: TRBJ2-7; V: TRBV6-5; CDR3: CASSYSFGRGPSYEQYF; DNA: TGTGCCAGCAGTTACTCTTTTGGCAGGGGCCCCTCCTACGAGCAGTACTTC
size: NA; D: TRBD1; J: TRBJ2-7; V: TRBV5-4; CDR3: CASSRDREGEQYF; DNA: TGTGCCAGCAGCCGGGACAGGGAAGGCGAGCAGTACTTC
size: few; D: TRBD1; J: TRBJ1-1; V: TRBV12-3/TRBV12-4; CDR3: CASSFAGGFLNTEAFF; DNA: TGTGCCAGCAGTTTTGCAGGGGGCTTCTTGAACACTGAAGCTTTCTTT
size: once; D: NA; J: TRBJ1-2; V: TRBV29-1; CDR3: CSVDGHPNYGYTF; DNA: TGCAGCGTTGACGGGCACCCCAACTATGGCTACACCTTC
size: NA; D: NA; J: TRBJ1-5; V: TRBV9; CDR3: CASSVAANQPQHF; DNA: TGTGCCAGCAGCGTAGCCGCCAATCAGCCCCAGCATTTT
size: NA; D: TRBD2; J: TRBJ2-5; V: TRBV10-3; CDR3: CAISEPTSGGQETQYF; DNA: TGTGCCATCAGTGAGCCGACTAGCGGGGGACAAGAGACCCAGTACTTC
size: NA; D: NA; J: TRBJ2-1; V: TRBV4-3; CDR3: CASSQKVGLAGNEQFF; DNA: TGCGCCAGCAGCCAAAAAGTAGGGCTAGCCGGCAATGAGCAGTTCTTC
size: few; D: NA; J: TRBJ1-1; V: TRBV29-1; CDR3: CSVGGVPEAFF; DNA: TGCAGCGTTGGGGGCGTCCCTGAAGCTTTCTTT
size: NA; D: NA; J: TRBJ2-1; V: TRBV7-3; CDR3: CASSTSPSTSGKGEQFF; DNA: TGTGCCAGCAGCACATCTCCCTCGACATCCGGGAAGGGTGAGCAGTTCTTC
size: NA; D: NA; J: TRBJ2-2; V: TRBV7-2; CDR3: CASSLEATNTGELFF; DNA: TGTGCCAGCAGCTTAGAGGCTACGAACACCGGGGAGCTGTTTTTT
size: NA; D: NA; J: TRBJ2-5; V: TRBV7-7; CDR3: CASSPGHQETQYF; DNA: TGTGCCAGCAGCCCGGGACACCAAGAGACCCAGTACTTC
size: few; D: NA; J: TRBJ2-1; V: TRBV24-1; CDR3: CATSEGGTEQFF; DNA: TGTGCCACCAGTGAGGGGGGGACAGAGCAGTTCTTC
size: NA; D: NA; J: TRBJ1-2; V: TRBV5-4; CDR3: CASSFGRGYGYTF; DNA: TGTGCCAGCAGCTTTGGCAGGGGCTATGGCTACACCTTC
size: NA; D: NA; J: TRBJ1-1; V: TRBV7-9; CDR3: CASRSGYTEAFF; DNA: TGTGCCAGCAGGTCAGGGTACACTGAAGCTTTCTTT
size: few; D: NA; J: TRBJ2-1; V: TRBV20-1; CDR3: CSARDHGGQGDEQFF; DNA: TGCAGTGCTAGAGATCATGGGGGGCAGGGCGATGAGCAGTTCTTC
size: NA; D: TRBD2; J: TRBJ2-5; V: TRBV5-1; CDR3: CASSSQWTSGYQETQYF; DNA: TGCGCCAGCAGCTCCCAATGGACTAGCGGGTACCAAGAGACCCAGTACTTC
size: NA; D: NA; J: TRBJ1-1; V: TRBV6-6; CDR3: CASSKPVNTEAFF; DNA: TGTGCCAGCAGCAAACCAGTGAACACTGAAGCTTTCTTT
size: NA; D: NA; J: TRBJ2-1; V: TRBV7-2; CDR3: CASSSLSPEQFF; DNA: TGTGCCAGCAGCTCACTCAGCCCTGAGCAGTTCTTC
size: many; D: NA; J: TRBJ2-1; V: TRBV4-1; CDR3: CASSQVIRDEQFF; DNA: TGCGCCAGCAGCCAAGTCATACGGGACGAGCAGTTCTTC
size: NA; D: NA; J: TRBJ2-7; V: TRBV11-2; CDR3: CASSLVADSYEQYF; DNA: TGTGCCAGCAGCTTAGTGGCGGATTCCTACGAGCAGTACTTC
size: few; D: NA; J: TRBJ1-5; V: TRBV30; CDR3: CAYRDGRAQHF; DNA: TGTGCCTACCGGGACGGACGAGCCCAGCATTTT
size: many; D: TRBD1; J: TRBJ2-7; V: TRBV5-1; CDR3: CASSFPSGQGYEQYF; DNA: TGCGCCAGCAGTTTCCCCTCGGGACAGGGGTACGAGCAGTACTTC
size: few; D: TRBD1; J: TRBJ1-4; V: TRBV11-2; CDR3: CASGAGGDEKLFF; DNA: TGTGCCAGCGGAGCAGGGGGAGATGAAAAACTGTTTTTT
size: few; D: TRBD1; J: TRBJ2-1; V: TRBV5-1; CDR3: CASSLETRGNEQFF; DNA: TGCGCCAGCAGCTTGGAGACCAGGGGGAATGAGCAGTTCTTC
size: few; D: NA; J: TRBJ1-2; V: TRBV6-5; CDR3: CASSPKGLPRYGYTF; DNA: TGTGCCAGCAGCCCAAAGGGTCTCCCCCGCTATGGCTACACCTTC
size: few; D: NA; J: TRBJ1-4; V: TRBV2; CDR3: CASSLNNEKLFF; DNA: TGTGCCAGCAGTTTGAATAATGAAAAACTGTTTTTT
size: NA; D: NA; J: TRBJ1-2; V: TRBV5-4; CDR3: CASSLGPGTDYGYTF; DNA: TGTGCCAGCAGCTTGGGTCCAGGGACCGACTATGGCTACACCTTC
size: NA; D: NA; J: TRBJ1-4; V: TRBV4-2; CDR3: CASSQSVRVNVNEKLFF; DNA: TGTGCCAGCAGCCAGTCGGTGAGAGTTAACGTTAACGAAAAACTGTTTTTT
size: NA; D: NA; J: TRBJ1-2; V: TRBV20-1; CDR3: CSATPYSNYGYTF; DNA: TGCAGTGCTACCCCCTACAGTAACTATGGCTACACCTTC
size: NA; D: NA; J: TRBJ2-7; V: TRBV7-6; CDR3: CASSLSREYEQYF; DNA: TGTGCCAGCAGCTTGTCCAGGGAATACGAGCAGTACTTC
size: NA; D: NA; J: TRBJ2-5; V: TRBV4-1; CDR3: CASSPEGGEVETQYF; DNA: TGCGCCAGCAGCCCCGAGGGAGGTGAGGTAGAGACCCAGTACTTC
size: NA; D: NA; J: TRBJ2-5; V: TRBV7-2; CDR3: CASSLGHLWGETQYF; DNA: TGTGCCAGCAGCTTAGGGCATCTTTGGGGGGAGACCCAGTACTTC
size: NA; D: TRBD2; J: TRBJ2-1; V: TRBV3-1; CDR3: CASSLTAGGHEQFF; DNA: TGTGCCAGCAGCCTAACAGCGGGGGGGCATGAGCAGTTCTTC
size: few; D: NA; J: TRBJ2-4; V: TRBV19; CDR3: CASSIAPDRNIQYF; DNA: TGTGCCAGTAGTATAGCTCCTGACAGGAACATTCAGTACTTC
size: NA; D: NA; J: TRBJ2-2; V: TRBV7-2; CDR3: CASSSLGRGNTGELFF; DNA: TGTGCCAGCAGCTCCTTGGGGCGGGGGAACACCGGGGAGCTGTTTTTT
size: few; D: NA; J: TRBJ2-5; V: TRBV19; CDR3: CASSIRSGTRRQETQYF; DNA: TGTGCCAGTAGTATAAGGAGTGGGACAAGGCGGCAAGAGACCCAGTACTTC